This entry lists 29 T cell receptor beta chains sequenced from one sample in a study of blood T cell repertoires in COVID-19 (dated by TCRdb to the early 2020s). The library was generated by the immunoSEQ multiplex PCR assay. TCRdb provides this immuneACCESS table in a form limited to in-frame rearrangements. Some clones are lacking; in checked studies, under half of them reflect an unresolved V gene, and why the rest are absent is not known. In all, the sample holds roughly 15,000 clones, and under 85% of those were seen once. The ten largest clones represent 25% to 35% of the sample. The material sequenced was peripheral blood. These receptors came from a man aged 65-85 years with active or convalescent COVID-19.

The V and J genes are TRBV10-1 and TRBJ2-7; perhaps TRBD2 as D (5 bases). Germline lookup yields CDR1 WNHNN and CDR2 SYGVQD (reference sequence). The CDR3 has 12 amino acids. V lost 4 bases to trimming and J lost 7 bases, with 11 bases between them. The CDR3 sequence is CASSARTGEQYF. The CDR3 DNA is TGCGCCAGCAGTGCCCGGACGGGGGAGCAGTACTTC.

This clone was seen a handful of times. The rearrangement joins TRBV5-1 to TRBJ2-7, with D tentatively TRBD2 (6 bases). CDR1 and CDR2 from the germline V gene are SGHRS and YFSETQ. The CDR3 is 13 amino acids. V lost 6 bases, J lost 0 bases, and 10 bases lay in between. CDR3 loop: CASTWGDSYEQYF. CDR3 DNA: TGCGCCAGCACTTGGGGGGACTCCTACGAGCAGTACTTC.

The chain uses TRBV11-2 and TRBJ2-2; D is possibly TRBD1 (5 bases). The CDR3 sequence is 15 residues long. Trimming removed 6 bases at V and 0 bases at J, with 11 bases between. Germline V lookup: CDR1 SGHAT, CDR2 FQNNGV. Written as DNA, the CDR3 is TGTGCCAGCAGATCGACAGTCTCGAACACCGGGGAGCTGTTTTTT. Translating it yields CASRSTVSNTGELFF.

The chain has TRBV5-8 and TRBJ1-6; 8 nucleotides line up with TRBD1. Germline loops: CDR1 SGHTS, CDR2 YDEGEE. V lost 4 bases, J lost 7 bases, and 7 bases stayed unmatched. This CDR3 comprises 15 residues. The DNA for the CDR3 is TGTGCCAGCAGCGCCTCAGACAGGGGAAATTCACCCCTCCACTTT. This codes for CASSASDRGNSPLHF.

The chain uses TRBV7-8 and TRBJ1-1, with D possibly TRBD1 on 5 matching bases. The CDR3 runs to 14 residues. V was pared by 1 base and J by 5 bases, with 11 bases between. Germline-derived CDR1 and CDR2 are SGHVS and FQNEAQ. This chain's CDR3 is CASSLGDGGTEAFF. The CDR3 nucleotides are TGTGCCAGCAGCTTAGGAGACGGGGGGACTGAAGCTTTCTTT. Drawing the rest from reference TRBV7-8 and TRBJ1-1, the complete variable domain is GAGVSQSPRYKVAKRGQDVALRCDPISGHVSLFWYQQALGQGPEFLTYFQNEAQLDKSGLPSDRFFAERPEGSVSTLKIQRTQQEDSAVYLCASSLGDGGTEAFFGQGTRLTVV.

This chain uses TRBV6-1 with TRBJ1-2; 9 positions match TRBD1. The CDR3 spans 15 residues. Germline-derived CDR1 and CDR2 are MNHNS and SASEGT. The V and J ends lost 6 bases and 2 bases, in that order; junction bases with no gene match: 7. The CDR3 DNA is TGTGCCAGCAGCGGTAACAGGGGGCTAAACTATGGCTACACCTTC. It specifies CASSGNRGLNYGYTF.

The chain recombines TRBV9 with TRBJ2-2, with 7 bases that match TRBD2. The CDR3 is 16 amino acids. Germline V gene lookup returns CDR1 SGDLS and CDR2 YYNGEE. Unmatched junction bases numbered 11, after V lost 3 bases and J lost 6 bases. DNA for the CDR3: TGTGCCAGCAGCGGGGCACACGGGGGGAGCCCCGGGGAGCTGTTTTTT. Residues: CASSGAHGGSPGELFF. The full variable domain, in which reference TRBV9 and TRBJ2-2 provide the parts outside the CDR3, is DSGVTQTPKHLITATGQRVTLRCSPRSGDLSVYWYQQSLDQGLQFLIQYYNGEERAKGNILERFSAQQFPDLHSELNLSSLELGDSALYFCASSGAHGGSPGELFFGEGSRLTVL.

The chain has TRBV6-4 and TRBJ1-1; no firm D call. Germline V gene data show CDR1 as MRHNA and CDR2 as SNTAGT. The CDR3 has 13 residues. V lost 5 bases and J 5 bases, leaving 12 bases between the germline ends. In nucleotides, the CDR3 is TGTGCCAGCAGTCGGGGAGGAGGGACTGAAGCTTTCTTT. This encodes CASSRGGGTEAFF.

This clone was detected only a few times. This chain joins TRBV5-1 and TRBJ1-3, with TRBD1 identical over 7 bases. After removal of 4 bases from V and 4 bases from J, the junction contained 8 bases not matched to a gene. CDR3 length: 15 amino acids. Germline V gene data show CDR1 as SGHRS and CDR2 as YFSETQ. CDR3 residues: CASSALGTEGNTIYF. The DNA of the CDR3 is TGCGCCAGCAGCGCTTTAGGGACAGAGGGAAACACCATATATTTT.

As DNA, the CDR3 is TGTGCCAGCAGTCCTTCACCCAAAAGGGGACTAGCTTATAACAATGAGCAGTTCTTC. It specifies CASSPSPKRGLAYNNEQFF. The chain has TRBV5-6 and TRBJ2-1, with 9 positions matching TRBD2. Looked up from germline, CDR1 is SGHDT and CDR2 is YYEEEE. J lost 5 bases, V lost 5 bases, and 20 bases had no gene match. This CDR3 region has 19 residues.

The CDR3 nucleotides read TGTGCCAGCAGCCACGGAGACCAGAACACTGAAGCTTTCTTT. Translating it yields CASSHGDQNTEAFF. The V call is TRBV4-2, the J call TRBJ1-1; D is ambiguous. The CDR3 has 14 residues. Deletions cut 3 bases from V and 1 base from J, with 9 bases between. Germline loops: CDR1 LGHNA, CDR2 YNFKEQ.

This clone was recorded a few times. The chain has TRBV12-5 and TRBJ1-2; possible D gene TRBD1, 6 bases. V was clipped by 7 bases and J by 5 bases, with 11 bases between them. From germline, CDR1 is LGHNT and CDR2 FRNRAP. There are 12 residues in the CDR3. The CDR3 loop is CASALDRYGYTF. In DNA form, the CDR3 reads TGTGCTAGTGCCCTGGACAGATATGGCTACACCTTC.

The rearrangement uses TRBV29-1 and TRBJ1-2; D is possibly TRBD1 (5 bases). Germline lookup yields CDR1 SQVTM and CDR2 ANQGSEA. The V gene lost 0 bases and the J gene lost 5 bases, with 16 bases spanning the gap. CDR3 length: 15 residues. CDR3 residues: CSVEDLVTGAYGYTF. DNA for the CDR3: TGCAGCGTTGAAGACCTGGTTACAGGAGCTTATGGCTACACCTTC.

The rearrangement links TRBV7-8 to TRBJ1-2; a weak D match, TRBD1 (5 bases). The CDR3 loop spans 15 amino acids. The V end was cut by 3 bases, the J end by 3 bases, with 14 bases between. Germline V gene lookup returns CDR1 SGHVS and CDR2 FQNEAQ. CDR3 nucleotide sequence: TGTGCCAGCAGCTTGATTTGGACGGGGGACTATGGCTACACCTTC. Translated, it gives CASSLIWTGDYGYTF.

The CDR3 sequence is CASSSAGTGTEQYF. In DNA form, the CDR3 reads TGTGCCAGCAGTTCCGCCGGGACAGGGACCGAGCAGTACTTC. The rearrangement joins TRBV28 to TRBJ2-7, with TRBD1 matching 9 bases. This CDR3 has 14 amino acids. Losses at the gene ends were 4 bases for V and 6 bases for J; bases not matched to a gene: 7. From germline, CDR1 is MDHEN and CDR2 SYDVKM.

This clone was detected once. The chain employs TRBV7-2 and TRBJ2-1; 8 bases line up with TRBD2. The CDR3 runs 14 residues. The germline CDR1 and CDR2 sequences are SGHTA and FQGNSA. V lost 5 bases to trimming and J lost 3 bases; unmatched junction nucleotides: 3. The CDR3 here is CASSRSGSYNEQFF. The CDR3 region has the DNA TGTGCCAGCAGCCGCAGCGGGAGCTACAATGAGCAGTTCTTC.

The gene calls are TRBV18 and TRBJ2-7; 9 positions match TRBD1. This CDR3 comprises 19 residues. Losses at the gene ends were 1 base for V and 2 bases for J; bases not matched to a gene: 15. Germline V CDR1 and CDR2: KGHSH, LQKENI. This CDR3 reads CASSPLGGQGHPEAYEQYF. The CDR3 region has the DNA TGTGCCAGCTCACCACTTGGGGGACAGGGCCATCCGGAGGCCTACGAGCAGTACTTC.

J is TRBJ1-3 and V is TRBV3-1 (or the pseudogene TRBV3-2); possible D gene TRBD1, 6 bases. Trimming stripped 7 bases from V and 2 bases from J, with 12 bases between. Germline assignment: CDR1 LGHDT and CDR2 YNNKEL (reference sequence). The CDR3 is 14 amino acids. CDR3 bases: TGTGCCAGCATGGACAGTTGGACTGGAAACACCATATATTTT. It translates to CASMDSWTGNTIYF.

The CDR3 here is CASSPESSYNEQFF. As DNA, the CDR3 is TGTGCCAGCAGCCCTGAGAGCTCCTACAATGAGCAGTTCTTC. The chain uses TRBV5-4 and TRBJ2-1; D uncertain. Germline V lookup: CDR1 SGHNT, CDR2 YYREEE (reference sequence). Trimming stripped 4 bases from V and 0 bases from J, with 8 bases between. The length of the CDR3 is 14 residues.

V gene TRBV19 combines with J gene TRBJ1-5, with D unresolved. Germline CDR1 reads LNHDA; CDR2 reads SQIVND (reference sequence). The CDR3 is made up of 13 amino acids. V shed 3 bases and J shed 2 bases, with 5 bases lying between them. The CDR3 sequence: CASSMYGNQPQHF. CDR3 DNA: TGTGCCAGTAGTATGTATGGCAATCAGCCCCAGCATTTT. The whole variable domain, filled in from reference TRBV19 and TRBJ1-5, reads DGGITQSPKYLFRKEGQNVTLSCEQNLNHDAMYWYRQDPGQGLRLIYYSQIVNDFQKGDIAEGYSVSREKKESFPLTVTSAQKNPTAFYLCASSMYGNQPQHFGDGTRLSIL.

This rearrangement joins TRBV12-3 or TRBV12-4 to TRBJ1-3; no firm D call. V dropped 5 bases and J dropped 2 bases, with 7 bases sitting between them. The CDR3 is 13 amino acids. The DNA of the CDR3 is TGTGCCAGCAGTGCCTCTACTGGAAACACCATATATTTT. It translates to CASSASTGNTIYF.

The gene calls are TRBV5-1 and TRBJ2-7; 8 nucleotides match TRBD2. This CDR3 region has 15 residues. Germline CDR1 reads SGHRS; CDR2 reads YFSETQ. With 4 bases clipped from V and 1 base from J, the junction kept 7 bases outside the gene matches. Here the CDR3 reads CASSTAGTRSYEQYF. The CDR3 DNA sequence: TGCGCCAGCAGCACAGCCGGGACTAGATCCTACGAGCAGTACTTC.

The rearrangement joins TRBV5-4 to TRBJ2-7; D is perhaps TRBD2 (6 bases). The CDR3 is made up of 13 amino acids. V gave up 5 bases and J gave up 6 bases, with 15 bases separating them. Germline CDR1 SGHNT, CDR2 YYREEE (reference sequence). CDR3 DNA: TGTGCCAGCAGGCAAGTGGGGGGAGGCGAGCAGTACTTC. Translating gives CASRQVGGGEQYF.

This chain links TRBV5-1 with TRBJ1-4; D possibly corresponds to TRBD1 (5 bases). There are 16 residues in the CDR3. Germline CDR1 is SGHRS and CDR2 is YFSETQ. V lost 4 bases, J lost 4 bases, and 17 bases lay in between. For the CDR3, the DNA is TGCGCCAGCAGCCGTGACAGCGCCTGGGGTAATGAAAAACTGTTTTTT. It translates to CASSRDSAWGNEKLFF. Full variable domain (outside the CDR3, taken from reference TRBV5-1 and TRBJ1-4): KAGVTQTPRYLIKTRGQQVTLSCSPISGHRSVSWYQQTPGQGLQFLFEYFSETQRNKGNFPGRFSGRQFSNSRSEMNVSTLELGDSALYLCASSRDSAWGNEKLFFGSGTQLSVL.

The rearrangement links TRBV10-3 to TRBJ2-3; 7 bases are shared with TRBD2. Germline values: CDR1 ENHRY, CDR2 SYGVKD. Trimming at V came to 1 base and at J to 6 bases, leaving 10 bases not matched to a gene. This CDR3 is 16 amino acids long. As DNA, the CDR3 is TGTGCCATCAGTGAGTTAGCGGGTGCCCTCACGGATACGCAGTATTTT. Translated, it gives CAISELAGALTDTQYF.

Here the CDR3 DNA reads TGCAGTGCTAGTGGAATTACTGGACAGGAAGAGACCCAGTACTTC. It specifies CSASGITGQEETQYF. The chain carries TRBV20-1 and TRBJ2-5; 7 bases line up with TRBD1. CDR3 length equals 15 residues. Trimming removed 3 bases from V and 3 bases from J; junction bases left unmatched: 10. From germline, CDR1 is DFQATT and CDR2 SNEGSKA (reference sequence).

The genes are TRBV5-4 and TRBJ1-4, with 7 positions matching TRBD1. The length of the CDR3 is 13 residues. Germline CDR1 SGHNT, CDR2 YYREEE (reference sequence). V lost 3 bases, J lost 6 bases, and 2 bases stayed unmatched. CDR3 region: CASSYGTDEKLFF. The CDR3 coding sequence is TGTGCCAGCAGCTACGGGACAGATGAAAAACTGTTTTTT.

The chain combines TRBV6-5 with TRBJ2-7; tentative D call: TRBD2 (5 bases). The CDR3 totals 14 residues. V dropped 0 bases and J dropped 2 bases, with 8 bases sitting between them. Germline CDR1 is MNHEY and CDR2 is SVGAGI. The CDR3 sequence: CASSYSSSAYEQYF. CDR3 bases: TGTGCCAGCAGTTACTCGAGTAGCGCCTACGAGCAGTACTTC.

This clone was seen a few times. The chain is built from TRBV7-2 and TRBJ2-7; 7 nucleotides agree with TRBD2. CDR1 and CDR2 (germline): SGHTA, FQGNSA. The CDR3 is made up of 13 amino acids. V gave up 4 bases and J gave up 6 bases; unmatched junction bases: 6. The CDR3 DNA is TGTGCCAGCAGCTCCGAGCGGGAAGGCGAGCAGTACTTC. Amino acids: CASSSEREGEQYF. Full variable domain (rest looked up from reference TRBV7-2 and TRBJ2-7): GAGVSQSPSNKVTEKGKDVELRCDPISGHTALYWYRQSLGQGLEFLIYFQGNSAPDKSGLPSDRFSAERTGGSVSTLTIQRTQQEDSAVYLCASSSEREGEQYFGPGTRLTVT.